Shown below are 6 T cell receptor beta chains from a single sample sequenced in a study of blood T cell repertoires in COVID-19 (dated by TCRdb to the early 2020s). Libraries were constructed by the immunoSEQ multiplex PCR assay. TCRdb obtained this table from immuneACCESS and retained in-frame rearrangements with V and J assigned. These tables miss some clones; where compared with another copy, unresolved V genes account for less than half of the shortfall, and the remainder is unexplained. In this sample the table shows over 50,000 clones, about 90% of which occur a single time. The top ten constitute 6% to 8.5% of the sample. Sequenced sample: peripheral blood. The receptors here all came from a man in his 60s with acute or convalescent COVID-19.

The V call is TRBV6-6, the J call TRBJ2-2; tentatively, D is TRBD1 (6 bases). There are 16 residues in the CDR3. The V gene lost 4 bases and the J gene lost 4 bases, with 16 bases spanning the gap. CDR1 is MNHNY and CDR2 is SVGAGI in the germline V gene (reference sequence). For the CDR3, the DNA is TGTGCCAGCAGTTCCCCGGGACACCGGGGCACCGGGGAGCTGTTTTTT. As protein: CASSSPGHRGTGELFF.

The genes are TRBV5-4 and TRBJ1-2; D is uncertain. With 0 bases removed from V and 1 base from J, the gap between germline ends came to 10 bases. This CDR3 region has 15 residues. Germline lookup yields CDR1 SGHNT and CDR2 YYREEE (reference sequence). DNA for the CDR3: TGTGCCAGCAGCTTGGGGATGGAGCTTAACTATGGCTACACCTTC. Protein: CASSLGMELNYGYTF.

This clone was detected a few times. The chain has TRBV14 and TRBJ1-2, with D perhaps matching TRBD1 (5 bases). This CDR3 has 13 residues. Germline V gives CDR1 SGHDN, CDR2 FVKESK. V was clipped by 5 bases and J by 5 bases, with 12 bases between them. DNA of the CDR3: TGTGCCAGCAGCGTGGGGGGGACGTATGGCTACACCTTC. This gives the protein CASSVGGTYGYTF.

CDR3 protein: CASRNTGLETQYF. In DNA form, the CDR3 reads TGTGCCAGTAGAAATACAGGATTAGAGACCCAGTACTTC. The genes are TRBV19 and TRBJ2-5; D may be TRBD1 (5 bases). The CDR3 totals 13 residues. CDR1 and CDR2 from the germline V gene are LNHDA and SQIVND (reference sequence). Trimming pared 6 bases from V and 4 bases from J, leaving 12 bases between.

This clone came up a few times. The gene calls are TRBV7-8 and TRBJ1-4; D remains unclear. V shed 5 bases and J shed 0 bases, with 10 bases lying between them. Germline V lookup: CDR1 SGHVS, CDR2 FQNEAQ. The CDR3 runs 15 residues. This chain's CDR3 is CASSPRRTTNEKLFF. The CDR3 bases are TGTGCCAGCAGCCCAAGGCGGACAACTAATGAAAAACTGTTTTTT.

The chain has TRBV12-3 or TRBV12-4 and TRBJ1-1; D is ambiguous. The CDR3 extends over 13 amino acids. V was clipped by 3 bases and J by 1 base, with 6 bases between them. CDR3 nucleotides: TGTGCCAGCAGTTTGAGGCAGAACACTGAAGCTTTCTTT. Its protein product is CASSLRQNTEAFF.